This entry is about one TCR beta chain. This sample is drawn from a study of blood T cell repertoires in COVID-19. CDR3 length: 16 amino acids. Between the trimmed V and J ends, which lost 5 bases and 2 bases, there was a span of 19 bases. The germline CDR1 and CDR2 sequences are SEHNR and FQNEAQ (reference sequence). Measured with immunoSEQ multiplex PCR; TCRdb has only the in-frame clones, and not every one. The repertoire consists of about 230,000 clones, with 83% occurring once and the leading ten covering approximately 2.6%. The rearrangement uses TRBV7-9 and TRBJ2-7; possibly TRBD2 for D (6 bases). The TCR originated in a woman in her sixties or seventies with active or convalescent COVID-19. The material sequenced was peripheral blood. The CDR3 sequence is CASSVYPGLVTYEQYF. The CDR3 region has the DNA TGTGCCAGCAGCGTCTATCCGGGACTCGTAACCTACGAGCAGTACTTC.